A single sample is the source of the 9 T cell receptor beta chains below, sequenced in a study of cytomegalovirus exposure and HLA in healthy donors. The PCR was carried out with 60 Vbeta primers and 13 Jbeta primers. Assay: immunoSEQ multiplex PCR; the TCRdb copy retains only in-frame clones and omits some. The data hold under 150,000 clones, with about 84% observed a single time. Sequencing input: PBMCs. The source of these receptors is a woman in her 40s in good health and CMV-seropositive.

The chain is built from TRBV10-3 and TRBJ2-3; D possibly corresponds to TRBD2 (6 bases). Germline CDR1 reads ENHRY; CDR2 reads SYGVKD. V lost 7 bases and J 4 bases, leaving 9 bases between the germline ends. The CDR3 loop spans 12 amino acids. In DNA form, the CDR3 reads TGTGCCATCACCTCTAGCGCAGATACGCAGTATTTT. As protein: CAITSSADTQYF.

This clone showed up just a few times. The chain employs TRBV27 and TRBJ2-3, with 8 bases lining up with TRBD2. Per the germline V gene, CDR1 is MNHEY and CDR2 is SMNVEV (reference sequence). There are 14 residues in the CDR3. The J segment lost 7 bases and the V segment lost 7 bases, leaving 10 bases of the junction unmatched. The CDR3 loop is CASNIAGPTYTQYF. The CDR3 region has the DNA TGTGCCAGCAACATAGCGGGACCCACGTATACGCAGTATTTT.

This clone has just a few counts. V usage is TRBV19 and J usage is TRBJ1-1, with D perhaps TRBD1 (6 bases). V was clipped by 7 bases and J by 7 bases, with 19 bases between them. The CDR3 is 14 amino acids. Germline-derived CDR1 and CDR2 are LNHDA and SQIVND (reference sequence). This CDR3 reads CASTGAGGLYEAFF. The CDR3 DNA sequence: TGTGCCAGTACCGGGGCGGGGGGCCTTTATGAAGCTTTCTTT.

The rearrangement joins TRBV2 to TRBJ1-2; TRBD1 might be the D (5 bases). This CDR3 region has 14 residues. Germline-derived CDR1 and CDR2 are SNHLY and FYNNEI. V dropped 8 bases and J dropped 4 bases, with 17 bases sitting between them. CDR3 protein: CASAGISVIYGYTF. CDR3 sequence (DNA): TGTGCCAGCGCAGGGATTTCCGTAATCTATGGCTACACCTTC.

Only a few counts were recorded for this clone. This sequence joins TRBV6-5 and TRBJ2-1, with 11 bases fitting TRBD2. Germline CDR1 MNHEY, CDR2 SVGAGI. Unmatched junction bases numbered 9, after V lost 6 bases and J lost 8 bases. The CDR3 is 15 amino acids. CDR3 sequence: CASRTSGNGGYEQFF. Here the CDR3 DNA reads TGTGCCAGCAGGACTAGCGGGAACGGTGGCTATGAGCAGTTCTTC.

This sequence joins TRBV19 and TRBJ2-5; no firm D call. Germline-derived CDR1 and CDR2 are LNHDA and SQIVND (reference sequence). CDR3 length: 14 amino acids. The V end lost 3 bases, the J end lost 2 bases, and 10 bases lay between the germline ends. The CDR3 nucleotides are TGTGCCAGTAGTATTGCCCGGTCTCAAGAGACCCAGTACTTC. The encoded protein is CASSIARSQETQYF. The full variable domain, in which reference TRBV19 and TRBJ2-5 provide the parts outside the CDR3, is DGGITQSPKYLFRKEGQNVTLSCEQNLNHDAMYWYRQDPGQGLRLIYYSQIVNDFQKGDIAEGYSVSREKKESFPLTVTSAQKNPTAFYLCASSIARSQETQYFGPGTRLLVL.

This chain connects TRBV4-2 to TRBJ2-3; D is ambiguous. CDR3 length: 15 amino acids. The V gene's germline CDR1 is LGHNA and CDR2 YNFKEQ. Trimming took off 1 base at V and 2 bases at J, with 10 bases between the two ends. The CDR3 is CASSQGGGITDTQYF. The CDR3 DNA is TGTGCCAGCAGCCAAGGCGGCGGTATCACAGATACGCAGTATTTT.

DNA for the CDR3: TGTGCCAGCAGCGTACGACTAGCGGGAGGGTCGGGTGAGCAGTTCTTC. As protein: CASSVRLAGGSGEQFF. The V and J genes are TRBV11-3 and TRBJ2-1; 14 bases map to TRBD2. V dropped 5 bases and J dropped 9; count of bases not matched to a gene: 9. The germline gives CDR1 SGHNT, CDR2 YENEEA. The CDR3 loop spans 16 amino acids.

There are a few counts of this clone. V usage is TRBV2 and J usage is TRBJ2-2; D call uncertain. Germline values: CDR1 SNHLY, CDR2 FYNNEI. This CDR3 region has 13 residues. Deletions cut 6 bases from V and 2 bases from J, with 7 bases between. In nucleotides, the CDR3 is TGTGCCAGCAGCTCCTCCAACACCGGGGAGCTGTTTTTT. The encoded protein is CASSSSNTGELFF.